The source of this T cell receptor beta chain is a study of control samples from healthy donors and cancer patients. Clones were read by immunoSEQ multiplex PCR, and TCRdb kept only the in-frame ones, dropping some. The table includes over 120,000 clones, 91% detected once. Germline loops: CDR1 SGHRS, CDR2 YFSETQ. CDR3 length: 17 amino acids. V was shortened by 0 bases and J by 2 bases, with 15 bases between the two germline ends. Material for sequencing was blood. The rearrangement links TRBV5-1 to TRBJ1-3, with D possibly matching TRBD1 (6 bases). The clonotype originates from a man aged 25 to 40 in good health. The DNA for the CDR3 is TGCGCCAGCAGCTTGGATATCCGCAGGGGAACTGGAAACACCATATATTTT. This sequence encodes CASSLDIRRGTGNTIYF.